This T cell receptor beta chain was documented in a study of blood T cell repertoires in COVID-19. Germline trimming cut 10 bases from V and 8 bases from J; bases unmatched to any gene: 7. Germline V gene lookup returns CDR1 MNHEY and CDR2 SMNVEV (reference sequence). The CDR3 spans 11 residues. Sequenced by immunoSEQ multiplex PCR; TCRdb stores in-frame clones only, minus some. This repertoire shows tens of thousands of clones, roughly four fifths found once; its top ten account for less than 8.5%. This sequence was found in a human donor in a cohort sampled during active COVID-19. The sample was peripheral blood. The chain carries TRBV27 and TRBJ1-1; 7 nucleotides agree with TRBD1. The CDR3 nucleotides are TGTGCCACCAGACAGGGAGCCGAAGCTTTCTTT. It encodes CATRQGAEAFF.